These 10 T cell receptor beta chains came from one sample sequenced in a study of T-cell memory formation after mild COVID-19. TCRdb re-derived calls from the 5' RACE reads in MiXCR, one entry per CDR3 protein. The table records about 200,000 distinct CDR3 sequences, more than 8% of them present only once. The material sequenced was PBMCs or a T cell subset sorted from them (not recorded which). Receptors were obtained from a man aged 18 to 29 who had mild COVID-19 (a few samples of this study predate the infection). Cell type and time point are not known.

This clonotype turned up a few times. The chain employs TRBV23-1 and TRBJ2-3; 9 bases match TRBD2. TRBV23-1 is an ORF, with its function uncertain. The trim removed 4 bases at V and 3 bases at J, leaving 8 bases unmatched. The CDR3 runs 16 residues. The CDR3 spells CASSRLAGSRTDTQYF. CDR3 nucleotide sequence: TGCGCCAGCAGTCGCCTAGCGGGGTCTCGAACAGATACGCAGTATTTT.

This clonotype was seen many times. The chain uses TRBV5-1 and TRBJ2-1; 8 bases line up with TRBD2. Germline V gene data show CDR1 as SGHRS and CDR2 as YFSETQ. The V segment lost 5 bases and the J segment 10 bases; nucleotides outside the gene matches: 14. The CDR3 sequence is 15 residues long. The CDR3 loop reads CASREGSGIGGEQFF. The CDR3, as DNA: TGCGCCAGCAGAGAGGGTAGCGGGATTGGGGGCGAGCAGTTCTTC.

This clonotype was seen a handful of times. The V gene is TRBV10-3, the J gene TRBJ2-1; 7 bases agree with TRBD1. J gave up 4 bases and V 5 bases, and 14 bases lay outside the gene matches. Germline values: CDR1 ENHRY, CDR2 SYGVKD. The CDR3 is 17 amino acids. The CDR3 reads CAISSGSGGALYNEQFF. CDR3 bases: TGTGCCATCAGTTCGGGCTCAGGGGGTGCTTTATACAATGAGCAGTTCTTC.

A few counts support this clonotype. The gene calls are TRBV18 and TRBJ2-7; D gene unclear. V was shortened by 3 bases and J by 0 bases, with 6 bases between the two germline ends. Germline values: CDR1 KGHSH, CDR2 LQKENI. CDR3 length: 13 amino acids. Written as DNA, the CDR3 is TGTGCCAGCTCACCGGCAGTCTCCTACGAGCAGTACGTC. Amino acids: CASSPAVSYEQYV.

For this clonotype: A much more abundant neighbour one base away suggests this may be a read error. The J gene is TRBJ2-2, the V gene TRBV5-1; D is perhaps TRBD1 (5 bases). Germline V gives CDR1 SGHRS, CDR2 YFSETQ. Trimming removed 3 bases at V and 3 bases at J, with 12 bases between. There are 15 residues in the CDR3. The CDR3 coding sequence is TGCGCCAGCAGCTGGACAAAAAGGGACACCGGGGAGCTGTTTTTT. This codes for CASSWTKRDTGELFF.

This clonotype has more than one count but fewer than ten. The V gene is TRBV29-1, the J gene TRBJ1-2; the D is unclear. The ends were cut back, 4 bases at V and 4 bases at J, with 13 bases in the middle. The CDR3 length is 13 residues. The germline gives CDR1 SQVTM, CDR2 ANQGSEA. CDR3 loop: CSVGVSGPYGYTF. In DNA, the CDR3 is TGCAGCGTTGGGGTCAGCGGGCCCTATGGCTACACCTTC.

V and J are TRBV7-9 and TRBJ1-1; D is unclear. Germline-derived CDR1 and CDR2 are SEHNR and FQNEAQ (reference sequence). V was clipped by 1 base and J by 4 bases, with 13 bases between them. This CDR3 has 15 amino acids. CDR3 nucleotides: TGTGCCAGCAGCTTAGACGCCCACTGGGGCACTGAAGCTTTCTTT. Translated, it gives CASSLDAHWGTEAFF.

The chain recombines TRBV5-1 with TRBJ1-1; possible D gene TRBD1, 5 bases. Germline values: CDR1 SGHRS, CDR2 YFSETQ. Trimming left V 1 base short and J 4 bases short, with 14 bases between. This CDR3 has 15 amino acids. The CDR3 here is CASSLRQGMGTEAFF. CDR3 coding DNA: TGCGCCAGCAGCTTGAGGCAGGGAATGGGCACTGAAGCTTTCTTT.

This clonotype was seen only a few times. The chain links TRBV30 to TRBJ2-1; tentatively, D is TRBD2 (5 bases). CDR1 and CDR2 (germline): GTSNPN, SVGIG (reference sequence). The CDR3 is 14 residues long. Trimming took off 1 base at V and 0 bases at J, with 7 bases between the two ends. The CDR3, as DNA: TGTGCCTGGAGTGGAGGGAGCTCCTACAATGAGCAGTTCTTC. This gives the protein CAWSGGSSYNEQFF.

This clonotype was seen a handful of times. The chain uses TRBV11-1 and TRBJ2-7; a possible D gene is TRBD1 (6 bases). Germline values: CDR1 SGHAT, CDR2 FQDESV (reference sequence). CDR3 size: 15 residues. Trimming pared 5 bases from V and 3 bases from J, leaving 17 bases between. The CDR3 nucleotides are TGTGCCAGCAGCCGACAGGCAGCACAATACTACGAGCAGTACTTC. It yields the protein CASSRQAAQYYEQYF.